One T cell receptor beta chain is described in this entry. As yet, its antigen is unknown. The data originate from a study of cytomegalovirus exposure and HLA in healthy donors. At the level of the study: Genotyping of roughly 400 donors showed that around 86% belonged to the Caucasian-associated ancestry cluster. General study findings and limits: By a later analysis, the bulk of CMV-associated TCR beta chains appeared HLA-restricted. An apparent linkage of common viral pathogens to several of the most significant clusters emerged in a later analysis.

The PCR ran on 60 Vbeta and 13 Jbeta primers. Clones were read by immunoSEQ multiplex PCR, and TCRdb kept only the in-frame ones, dropping some. The table records more than 80,000 clones, roughly 80% of them present only once. V was clipped by 1 base and J by 13 bases, with 17 bases between them. The CDR3 has 14 residues. Germline CDR1 reads SGHVS; CDR2 reads FQNEAQ. Sequencing input: PBMCs. J is TRBJ2-1 and V is TRBV7-8, with D tentatively TRBD2 (6 bases). This TCR was sampled from a man in his forties or fifties in good health and CMV-seronegative. This CDR3 reads CASSLVAGSAGQFF. The DNA for the CDR3 is TGTGCCAGCAGCTTAGTTGCCGGGAGTGCCGGACAGTTCTTC. Combining the CDR3 with reference TRBV7-8 and TRBJ2-1 gives the whole variable domain GAGVSQSPRYKVAKRGQDVALRCDPISGHVSLFWYQQALGQGPEFLTYFQNEAQLDKSGLPSDRFFAERPEGSVSTLKIQRTQQEDSAVYLCASSLVAGSAGQFFGPGTRLTVL.